The T cell receptor (beta chain) under discussion was sequenced for a study of early T cells in non-severe SARS-CoV-2 infection. As regards this clonotype: The junction shows a germline mismatch at one end, possibly a read error.

Attachment of unique molecular identifiers to individual cDNA molecules was performed. TCRdb used MiXCR to reprocess the 5' RACE reads, holding one entry per CDR3 protein. The sample shows tens of thousands of distinct CDR3 sequences, 5.5% to 6.5% of them seen only once. Germline CDR1 DFQATT, CDR2 SNEGSKA (reference sequence). The CDR3 loop spans 16 amino acids. V gene TRBV20-1 combines with J gene TRBJ2-4; a possible D gene is TRBD2 (5 bases). The receptor's source is an adult who was a healthcare worker with PCR-confirmed SARS-CoV-2 infection or an uninfected control (not recorded which). The sequenced sample consisted of whole blood. CDR3 bases: TGCAGTGCTAGAGACCCTAAAAGCGGAATCAAAACCATTCAGTACTTC. Its protein is CSARDPKSGIKTIQYF.